This TCR beta chain emerged from a study of patients with pleural tuberculosis (dated by TCRdb to the mid-2010s). This clonotype occurred many times. Its cognate antigen has yet to be identified. Base qualities are missing; no much larger clone stands one base away. Cut back by 7 bases and 11 bases, the V and J ends lie 12 bases apart. Reading the germline V gene (reference sequence) gives CDR1 LNHDA and CDR2 SQIVND. CDR3 length: 11 amino acids, cysteine to phenylalanine. Solely the CDR3 DNA is kept, with 33 bases framed from the first base. The sequencer listed for this sample is Illumina Genome Analyzer IIx. TCRdb handled the public reads itself, with Q25 trimming in fastp and clone calling in MiXCR, and kept productive beta chains. Rows with a matching CDR3 protein are joined into one entry that keeps the most common DNA and genes. Counted in this sample were around 50,000 distinct CDR3 sequences; about 7.9% of them appeared once. Around 16% of the sample is taken by the ten largest.

The receptor chain draws on TRBV19 and TRBJ2-1; the best D guess is TRBD2, with 5 bases matching. This TCR came from a human donor with pleural tuberculosis. The CDR3 reads as follows: CASISGLKQFF. At the DNA level, the sequence is TGTGCCAGTATTTCCGGACTCAAGCAGTTCTTC.